Below, 5 T cell receptor beta chains from the same sample are listed, as sequenced in a study of control samples from healthy donors and cancer patients (dated by TCRdb to about 2020). Libraries came from the immunoSEQ multiplex PCR assay. The immuneACCESS repertoire file appears here via TCRdb, limited to in-frame rearrangements. These files lack a portion of the clones; in checked studies, under half of the deficit traces to unresolved V genes, and the cause of the others is not known. The sample table lists some 150,000 clones, roughly 94% of them with a count of one. Of the sample, approximately 15% falls within the top ten clones. Sequencing was performed on PBMCs. These receptors originate from a man between 60 and 75 years old with colorectal cancer.

V gene TRBV5-1 combines with J gene TRBJ2-2, with 10 positions matching TRBD2. The germline CDR1 and CDR2 sequences are SGHRS and YFSETQ. Trimming removed 0 bases from V and 4 bases from J; junction bases left unmatched: 6. The CDR3 totals 17 residues. CDR3 sequence (DNA): TGCGCCAGCAGCTTGGCCTTAGCGGGGGGCCTCACCGGGGAGCTGTTTTTT. Amino acid sequence: CASSLALAGGLTGELFF. Full variable domain (remainder filled in from reference TRBV5-1 and TRBJ2-2): KAGVTQTPRYLIKTRGQQVTLSCSPISGHRSVSWYQQTPGQGLQFLFEYFSETQRNKGNFPGRFSGRQFSNSRSEMNVSTLELGDSALYLCASSLALAGGLTGELFFGEGSRLTVL.

The V gene is TRBV5-1, the J gene TRBJ1-6, with D unclear. Germline CDR1 SGHRS, CDR2 YFSETQ. Trimming removed 0 bases from V and 10 bases from J, with 14 bases in between. This CDR3 comprises 15 residues. This CDR3 reads CASSLEAGSASPLHF. As DNA, the CDR3 is TGCGCCAGCAGCTTGGAGGCGGGGAGTGCATCACCCCTCCACTTT. The full variable domain, with the rest looked up from reference TRBV5-1 and TRBJ1-6, is KAGVTQTPRYLIKTRGQQVTLSCSPISGHRSVSWYQQTPGQGLQFLFEYFSETQRNKGNFPGRFSGRQFSNSRSEMNVSTLELGDSALYLCASSLEAGSASPLHFGNGTRLTVT.

CDR3 in amino acids: CASSYQAQRSEQFF. In DNA, the CDR3 is TGTGCCAGCAGTTATCAGGCCCAGCGTAGTGAGCAGTTCTTC. The chain is built from TRBV6-2 or TRBV6-3 and TRBJ2-1; D ambiguous. The CDR3 is 14 residues long. The germline V gene encodes CDR1 MNHEY and CDR2 SVGEGT. V dropped 3 bases and J dropped 9 bases, with 15 bases sitting between them.

This chain uses TRBV10-2 with TRBJ1-5; D gene ambiguous. Germline CDR1 is WSHSY and CDR2 is SAAADI. The CDR3 spans 14 residues. Trimming took 2 bases from V and 3 from J, leaving 8 bases between them. CDR3 amino acids: CASSELRANQPQHF. CDR3 in DNA: TGCGCCAGCAGTGAGCTAAGGGCCAATCAGCCCCAGCATTTT.

CDR3 loop: CASSLPSSSTDTQYF. In DNA, the CDR3 is TGTGCCAGCAGCCTTCCTAGCTCTAGCACAGATACGCAGTATTTT. The V and J genes are TRBV3-1 (or the pseudogene TRBV3-2) and TRBJ2-3, with a tentative D call TRBD2 (5 bases). The V end was cut by 4 bases, the J end by 0 bases, with 11 bases between. Germline V CDR1 and CDR2: LGHDT, YNNKEL (reference sequence). CDR3 length equals 15 residues.